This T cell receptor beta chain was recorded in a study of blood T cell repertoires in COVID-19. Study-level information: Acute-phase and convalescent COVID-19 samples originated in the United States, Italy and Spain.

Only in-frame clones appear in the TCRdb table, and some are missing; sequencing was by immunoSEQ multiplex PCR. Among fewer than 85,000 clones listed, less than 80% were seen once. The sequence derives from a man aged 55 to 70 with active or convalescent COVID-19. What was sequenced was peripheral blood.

The chain's CDR3 is CAWSVLRGTGDTQYF. The CDR3 coding sequence is TGTGCCTGGAGTGTCCTGCGGGGGACTGGAGATACGCAGTATTTT. This rearrangement joins TRBV30 to TRBJ2-3; 7 bases align to TRBD2. J was trimmed by 5 bases and V by 0 bases; bases with no gene match: 8. The CDR3 has 15 amino acids. The germline V gene encodes CDR1 GTSNPN and CDR2 SVGIG (reference sequence).